One sample yielded the 15 T cell receptor beta chains listed below, sequenced in a study of blood T cell repertoires in COVID-19. Measured with immunoSEQ multiplex PCR; TCRdb has only the in-frame clones, and not every one. The table has more than 150,000 clones, roughly three quarters seen once; the top ten hold 13% to 15%. The sequencing sample was made of PBMCs or T cells enriched from blood (not recorded which). The receptors stem from a man in his sixties who had been exposed to COVID-19.

The CDR3 nucleotides are TGTGCCAGCAGCTTGGCTAGCGACACCTACAATGAGCAGTTCTTC. This encodes CASSLASDTYNEQFF. The V call is TRBV5-8, the J call TRBJ2-1; D possibly corresponds to TRBD2 (6 bases). The CDR3 contains 15 residues. V lost 0 bases, J lost 2 bases, and 9 bases lay in between. The germline V gene has CDR1 SGHTS and CDR2 YDEGEE.

V and J are TRBV4-1 and TRBJ1-6; 7 bases are a match to TRBD1. CDR1 and CDR2 (germline): MGHRA, YSYEKL. The CDR3 is made up of 15 amino acids. Trimming at V came to 3 bases and at J to 7 bases, leaving 6 bases not matched to a gene. Written as DNA, the CDR3 is TGCGCCAGCAGCCAGCCGGACAGGCCGAATTCACCCCTCCACTTT. This sequence encodes CASSQPDRPNSPLHF.

This clone was detected ten times or more. This sequence joins TRBV2 and TRBJ2-5; D is undetermined. Trimming pared 0 bases from V and 10 bases from J, leaving 9 bases between. The CDR3 loop spans 12 amino acids. Germline V lookup: CDR1 SNHLY, CDR2 FYNNEI. The DNA of the CDR3 is TGTGCCAGCAGTGAAGCTCCCGCAGTCCAGTACTTC. Its protein is CASSEAPAVQYF.

This clone was found many times. This chain links TRBV7-9 with TRBJ1-5; a possible D gene is TRBD1 (6 bases). V dropped 1 base and J dropped 7 bases, with 11 bases sitting between them. From germline, CDR1 is SEHNR and CDR2 FQNEAQ (reference sequence). This CDR3 is 14 amino acids long. The CDR3 here is CASSLVGGEQPQHF. As DNA, the CDR3 is TGTGCCAGCAGCTTAGTAGGGGGGGAACAGCCCCAGCATTTT. Supplemented by reference TRBV7-9 and TRBJ1-5, the full variable domain reads DTGVSQNPRHKITKRGQNVTFRCDPISEHNRLYWYRQTLGQGPEFLTYFQNEAQLEKSRLLSDRFSAERPKGSFSTLEIQRTEQGDSAMYLCASSLVGGEQPQHFGDGTRLSIL.

Only a few counts were recorded for this clone. This chain uses TRBV27 with TRBJ1-5; no clear D gene. Germline V gene sequence: CDR1 MNHEY, CDR2 SMNVEV (reference sequence). This CDR3 is 14 amino acids long. Trimming left V 0 bases short and J 6 bases short, with 9 bases between. The CDR3 DNA reads as TGTGCCAGCAGTTTATCCCCTGGTAGTCAGCCCCAGCATTTT. It encodes CASSLSPGSQPQHF.

The genes are TRBV27 and TRBJ2-1; possibly TRBD2 for D (6 bases). The germline CDR1 and CDR2 sequences are MNHEY and SMNVEV (reference sequence). The CDR3 runs to 14 residues. V was cut by 3 bases and J by 6 bases, with 12 bases left in between. The CDR3 nucleotides are TGTGCCAGCAGTTTTGGAGGGTGGGGCAATGAGCAGTTCTTC. Protein: CASSFGGWGNEQFF.

This chain links TRBV7-2 with TRBJ2-3; D is possibly TRBD1 (5 bases). V lost 6 bases and J lost 0, with 10 bases in between. CDR1 SGHTA and CDR2 FQGNSA come from the germline V gene. The CDR3 runs to 14 residues. The CDR3 here is CASSFYRSTDTQYF. Written as DNA, the CDR3 is TGTGCCAGCAGTTTTTACAGGAGCACAGATACGCAGTATTTT.

This clone was counted once. The J gene is TRBJ2-1, the V gene TRBV9; TRBD1 is a possible D gene (5 bases). The germline gives CDR1 SGDLS, CDR2 YYNGEE. This CDR3 is built from 15 residues. V gave up 3 bases and J gave up 6 bases, with 16 bases separating them. The CDR3 protein is CASSAPHQGFNEQFF. The DNA for the CDR3 is TGTGCCAGCAGCGCCCCCCATCAGGGTTTCAATGAGCAGTTCTTC.

CDR3 loop: CASSQVVGAVNTEAFF. The CDR3 DNA reads TGTGCCAGCAGCCAAGTTGTGGGGGCCGTGAACACTGAAGCTTTCTTT. The chain uses TRBV14 and TRBJ1-1; TRBD1 might be the D (6 bases). The CDR3 has 16 amino acids. Trimming took off 1 base at V and 0 bases at J, with 12 bases between the two ends. Germline loops: CDR1 SGHDN, CDR2 FVKESK.

The chain combines TRBV5-1 with TRBJ1-1; 7 bases map to TRBD1. The CDR3 spans 15 residues. V dropped 0 bases and J dropped 7; count of bases not matched to a gene: 9. The germline gives CDR1 SGHRS, CDR2 YFSETQ. The CDR3 is CASSLAAGGTGEAFF. In nucleotides, the CDR3 is TGCGCCAGCAGCTTGGCGGCAGGGGGTACAGGTGAAGCTTTCTTT.

The V call is TRBV7-2, the J call TRBJ2-1, with 7 bases lining up with TRBD1. The CDR3 has 17 residues. The germline CDR1 and CDR2 sequences are SGHTA and FQGNSA. V was clipped by 5 bases and J by 7 bases; unmatched bases: 17. DNA for the CDR3: TGTGCCAGCAGCCCCAGGAGAACAGGGGCCTTCAAGAATGAGCAGTTCTTC. Translation: CASSPRRTGAFKNEQFF.

This chain links TRBV29-1 with TRBJ2-1; the match to TRBD2 covers 13 bases. This CDR3 spans 17 amino acids. J lost 6 bases, V lost 7 bases, and 15 bases had no gene match. Germline CDR1 reads SQVTM; CDR2 reads ANQGSEA. CDR3 region: CSAHWEGLAGWGNEQFF. For the CDR3, the DNA is TGCAGCGCCCATTGGGAGGGACTAGCGGGATGGGGCAATGAGCAGTTCTTC.

This chain links TRBV7-9 with TRBJ1-1; D is uncertain. This CDR3 is 13 amino acids long. Looked up from germline, CDR1 is SEHNR and CDR2 is FQNEAQ (reference sequence). The V end was cut by 6 bases, the J end by 6 bases, with 14 bases between. The CDR3 here is CASRKDLGAEAFF. The CDR3 coding sequence is TGTGCCAGCAGAAAGGACCTCGGGGCTGAAGCTTTCTTT.

CDR3 sequence (DNA): TGTGCCAGCAGTTTATGGGCGGGGACAGGGGACACCGGGGAGCTGTTTTTT. Translation gives CASSLWAGTGDTGELFF. This chain joins TRBV27 and TRBJ2-2; TRBD1 aligns across 10 bases. The CDR3 is 17 amino acids. Losses at the gene ends were 1 base for V and 3 bases for J; bases not matched to a gene: 5. Germline V gene lookup returns CDR1 MNHEY and CDR2 SMNVEV (reference sequence).

V gene TRBV9 combines with J gene TRBJ2-1, with TRBD2 identical over 13 bases. J lost 2 bases, V lost 3 bases, and 5 bases had no gene match. The CDR3 runs to 17 residues. The germline V gene encodes CDR1 SGDLS and CDR2 YYNGEE. CDR3 loop: CASSAGGLAGAYNEQFF. The CDR3 DNA is TGTGCCAGCAGCGCCGGCGGACTAGCGGGGGCCTACAATGAGCAGTTCTTC.